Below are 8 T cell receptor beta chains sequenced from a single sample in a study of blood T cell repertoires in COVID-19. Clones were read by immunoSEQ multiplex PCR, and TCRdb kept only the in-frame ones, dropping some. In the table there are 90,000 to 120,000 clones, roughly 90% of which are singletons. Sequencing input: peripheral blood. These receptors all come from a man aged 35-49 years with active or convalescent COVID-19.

CDR3 nucleotides: TGTGCCTGGAGTGCGCCACAGGGTAATCGTAATTCACCCCTCCACTTT. Its protein is CAWSAPQGNRNSPLHF. The V and J genes are TRBV30 and TRBJ1-6, with D perhaps matching TRBD1 (6 bases). CDR1 and CDR2 from the germline V gene are GTSNPN and SVGIG (reference sequence). V was cut by 1 base and J by 6 bases, with 16 bases left in between. The CDR3 length is 16 residues.

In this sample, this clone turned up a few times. The CDR3 coding sequence is TGTGCCAGCACCGAATGGAGGGAGTCCTACGAGCAGTACTTC. It translates to CASTEWRESYEQYF. The chain recombines TRBV2 with TRBJ2-7; perhaps TRBD2 as D (6 bases). Germline loops: CDR1 SNHLY, CDR2 FYNNEI. Trimming left V 7 bases short and J 1 base short, with 14 bases between. The CDR3 covers 14 residues.

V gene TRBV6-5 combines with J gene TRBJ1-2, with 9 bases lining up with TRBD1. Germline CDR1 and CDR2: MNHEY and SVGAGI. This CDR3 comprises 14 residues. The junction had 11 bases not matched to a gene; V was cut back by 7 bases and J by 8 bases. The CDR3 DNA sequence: TGTGCCAGCACCACGGGACAGGGCGCACAGGGCTACACCTTC. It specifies CASTTGQGAQGYTF.

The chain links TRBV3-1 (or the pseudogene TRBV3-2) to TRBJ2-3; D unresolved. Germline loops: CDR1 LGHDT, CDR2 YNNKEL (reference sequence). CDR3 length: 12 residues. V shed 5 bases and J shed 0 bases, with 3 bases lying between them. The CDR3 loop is CASSYSTDTQYF. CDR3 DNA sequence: TGTGCCAGCAGCTATAGCACAGATACGCAGTATTTT.

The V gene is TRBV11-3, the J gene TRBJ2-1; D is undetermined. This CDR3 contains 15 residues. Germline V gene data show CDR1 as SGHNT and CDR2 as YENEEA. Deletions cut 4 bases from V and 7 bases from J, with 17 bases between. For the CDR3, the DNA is TGTGCCAGCAGCTCCTCCGGCGTGTCTAGAAATGAGCAGTTCTTC. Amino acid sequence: CASSSSGVSRNEQFF.

CDR3 residues: CASSLGPGDEQYF. The DNA of the CDR3 is TGTGCCAGCAGTTTGGGGCCGGGGGACGAGCAGTACTTC. The chain links TRBV28 to TRBJ2-7; possible D gene TRBD2, 6 bases. The CDR3 runs 13 residues. The germline CDR1 and CDR2 sequences are MDHEN and SYDVKM. Trimming pared 3 bases from V and 5 bases from J, leaving 11 bases between. The full variable domain, with the rest looked up from reference TRBV28 and TRBJ2-7, is DVKVTQSSRYLVKRTGEKVFLECVQDMDHENMFWYRQDPGLGLRLIYFSYDVKMKEKGDIPEGYSVSREKKERFSLILESASTNQTSMYLCASSLGPGDEQYFGPGTRLTVT.

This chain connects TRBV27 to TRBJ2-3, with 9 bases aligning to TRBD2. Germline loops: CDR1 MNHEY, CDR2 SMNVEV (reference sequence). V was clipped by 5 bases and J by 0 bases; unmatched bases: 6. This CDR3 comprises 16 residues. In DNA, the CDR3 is TGTGCCAGCAGTCTCATGACTAGCGGCAGCACAGATACGCAGTATTTT. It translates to CASSLMTSGSTDTQYF.

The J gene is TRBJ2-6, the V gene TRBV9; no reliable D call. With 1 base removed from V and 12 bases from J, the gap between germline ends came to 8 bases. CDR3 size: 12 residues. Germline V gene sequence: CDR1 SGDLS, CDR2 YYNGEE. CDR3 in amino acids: CASSVPQAVLTF. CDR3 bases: TGTGCCAGCAGCGTACCCCAGGCCGTCCTGACTTTC.